Listed below are T cell receptor beta chains from one sample, sequenced in a study of T cell responses to AZD1222 COVID-19 vaccine. Produced via immunoSEQ multiplex PCR; TCRdb's table is partial and in-frame only. Here the sample spans 130,000 to 150,000 clones, roughly 86% being singletons. This specimen was peripheral blood, taken 28 days after the second AZD1222 dose. These receptors came from an adult who received the AZD1222 COVID-19 vaccine. The CDR3 runs from the conserved cysteine through the conserved F or W. A D gene is named only where the DNA matches it firmly. Clone size is not always given. Where it is, it says once, few, many or a class for expanded clones.

cdr3_length: 11
j_call: TRBJ1-2
v_call: TRBV28
d_call: -
clone_size: -
cdr3_nt: TGTGCCAGCAGAACCACTAGGGGCTACACCTTC
cdr3_aa: CASRTTRGYTF

cdr3_length: 13
j_call: TRBJ1-1
v_call: TRBV12-3/TRBV12-4
d_call: TRBD1
clone_size: -
cdr3_nt: TGTGCCAGCAGCCGGGACAGACGGAGGGAAGCTTTCTTT
cdr3_aa: CASSRDRRREAFF

cdr3_length: 16
j_call: TRBJ1-1
v_call: TRBV28
d_call: -
clone_size: -
cdr3_nt: TGTGCCAGCAGTTTATCCGGCCGGGTTGTGGGCACTGAAGCTTTCTTT
cdr3_aa: CASSLSGRVVGTEAFF

cdr3_length: 12
j_call: TRBJ2-3
v_call: TRBV11-2
d_call: -
clone_size: -
cdr3_nt: TGTGCCAGCAGCCCTCTCGGAGATACGCAGTATTTT
cdr3_aa: CASSPLGDTQYF

cdr3_length: 15
j_call: TRBJ2-7
v_call: TRBV13
d_call: -
clone_size: -
cdr3_nt: TGTGCCAGCAGCTTAGGGGACTCGAGCTCCTACGAGCAGTACTTC
cdr3_aa: CASSLGDSSSYEQYF

cdr3_length: 12
j_call: TRBJ2-1
v_call: TRBV29-1
d_call: -
clone_size: -
cdr3_nt: TGCAGCGTTGAAGGGGACGGGAATGAGCAGTTCTTC
cdr3_aa: CSVEGDGNEQFF

cdr3_length: 15
j_call: TRBJ1-4
v_call: TRBV3-1/TRBV3-2
d_call: TRBD1
clone_size: -
cdr3_nt: TGTGCCAGCAGCCAAGAGGGACAGTATAATGAAAAACTGTTTTTT
cdr3_aa: CASSQEGQYNEKLFF

cdr3_length: 12
j_call: TRBJ1-2
v_call: TRBV2
d_call: TRBD1
clone_size: -
cdr3_nt: TGTGCCAGCGTACAAACAGGGGCAAGCTACACCTTC
cdr3_aa: CASVQTGASYTF

cdr3_length: 14
j_call: TRBJ1-4
v_call: TRBV5-6
d_call: -
clone_size: -
cdr3_nt: TGTGCCAGCAGCTTGGGGGGTGTTGGTGAAAAACTGTTTTTT
cdr3_aa: CASSLGGVGEKLFF

cdr3_length: 15
j_call: TRBJ1-4
v_call: TRBV29-1
d_call: -
clone_size: few
cdr3_nt: TGCAGCGTTGATGCTGGGGTAGGAACTAATGAAAAACTGTTTTTT
cdr3_aa: CSVDAGVGTNEKLFF

cdr3_length: 14
j_call: TRBJ1-4
v_call: TRBV12-1
d_call: -
clone_size: -
cdr3_nt: TGTGCCAGCAGCTCCCCGGCAGCGAATGAAAAACTGTTTTTT
cdr3_aa: CASSSPAANEKLFF

cdr3_length: 14
j_call: TRBJ2-5
v_call: TRBV11-2
d_call: TRBD1
clone_size: few
cdr3_nt: TGTGCCAGCAGCTTATCGACAGGGCCGGAGACCCAGTACTTC
cdr3_aa: CASSLSTGPETQYF

cdr3_length: 15
j_call: TRBJ2-1
v_call: TRBV11-2
d_call: TRBD2
clone_size: -
cdr3_nt: TGTGCCAGCAGCTTAGCCTTGCGGGAGAGGGATGAGCAGTTCTTC
cdr3_aa: CASSLALRERDEQFF

cdr3_length: 14
j_call: TRBJ1-2
v_call: TRBV6-5
d_call: TRBD1
clone_size: -
cdr3_nt: TGTGCCAGCACCAAGGGCAACGGACAGGGGAGCTACACCTTC
cdr3_aa: CASTKGNGQGSYTF

cdr3_length: 17
j_call: TRBJ1-5
v_call: TRBV10-3
d_call: -
clone_size: -
cdr3_nt: TGTGCCATCAGTGAAGCGCGGGACGATTATAGCAATCAGCCCCAGCATTTT
cdr3_aa: CAISEARDDYSNQPQHF

cdr3_length: 12
j_call: TRBJ1-2
v_call: TRBV6-5
d_call: -
clone_size: -
cdr3_nt: TGTGCCAGCAACGACCGTATCTATGGCTACACCTTC
cdr3_aa: CASNDRIYGYTF

cdr3_length: 14
j_call: TRBJ1-5
v_call: TRBV30
d_call: TRBD1
clone_size: -
cdr3_nt: TGTGCCTTCAAGGGGGCGAAGAGCAATCAGCCCCAGCATTTT
cdr3_aa: CAFKGAKSNQPQHF

cdr3_length: 17
j_call: TRBJ1-4
v_call: TRBV7-9
d_call: -
clone_size: -
cdr3_nt: TGTGCCAGCAGCTTAGCCAGCGCTCGGGGCCCTAATGAAAAACTGTTTTTT
cdr3_aa: CASSLASARGPNEKLFF

cdr3_length: 15
j_call: TRBJ2-7
v_call: TRBV28
d_call: TRBD2
clone_size: -
cdr3_nt: TGTGCCAGCAGTTTCCCAGCGGGGGGTTCCTACGAGCAGTACTTC
cdr3_aa: CASSFPAGGSYEQYF

cdr3_length: 15
j_call: TRBJ1-6
v_call: TRBV3-1/TRBV3-2
d_call: TRBD1
clone_size: -
cdr3_nt: TGTGCCAGCAGCCAAGACTTACAGGGGCTTGGAGTCCTCCACTTT
cdr3_aa: CASSQDLQGLGVLHF

cdr3_length: 15
j_call: TRBJ1-2
v_call: TRBV5-1
d_call: TRBD1
clone_size: once
cdr3_nt: TGCGCCAGCAGCATGGAACCCGGGACAGTCTATGGCTACACCTTC
cdr3_aa: CASSMEPGTVYGYTF

cdr3_length: 14
j_call: TRBJ2-2
v_call: TRBV6-4
d_call: -
clone_size: -
cdr3_nt: TGTGCCAGCACACGGGACCCTATTACCGGGGAGCTGTTTTTT
cdr3_aa: CASTRDPITGELFF

cdr3_length: 13
j_call: TRBJ2-5
v_call: TRBV19
d_call: TRBD2
clone_size: -
cdr3_nt: TGTGCCAGTAGGCCGGGACTAGCGGAGACCCAGTACTTC
cdr3_aa: CASRPGLAETQYF

cdr3_length: 13
j_call: TRBJ2-1
v_call: TRBV29-1
d_call: TRBD2
clone_size: -
cdr3_nt: TGCAGCGCGGGAGGAAGCTCCTACAATGAGCAGTTCTTC
cdr3_aa: CSAGGSSYNEQFF

cdr3_length: 15
j_call: TRBJ1-6
v_call: TRBV4-2
d_call: TRBD1
clone_size: -
cdr3_nt: TGTGCCAGCAGCCAAGCCCCAGGGGGCGACTCACCCCTCCACTTT
cdr3_aa: CASSQAPGGDSPLHF

cdr3_length: 15
j_call: TRBJ2-5
v_call: TRBV3-1/TRBV3-2
d_call: -
clone_size: -
cdr3_nt: TGTGCCAGCAGCCAAGGCCCTGGGGCTCAAGAGACCCAGTACTTC
cdr3_aa: CASSQGPGAQETQYF

cdr3_length: 15
j_call: TRBJ2-7
v_call: TRBV11-2
d_call: -
clone_size: -
cdr3_nt: TGTGCCAGCAGCTTAGAGGTTAGGAAAACATACGAGCAGTACTTC
cdr3_aa: CASSLEVRKTYEQYF

cdr3_length: 13
j_call: TRBJ1-1
v_call: TRBV28
d_call: -
clone_size: -
cdr3_nt: TGTGCCAGCAGTTTGAACAAGGTCACTGAAGCTTTCTTT
cdr3_aa: CASSLNKVTEAFF

cdr3_length: 16
j_call: TRBJ2-1
v_call: TRBV20-1
d_call: TRBD2
clone_size: -
cdr3_nt: TGCAGTGCTAGTCGACTAGCGGGAGTGGCCTACAATGAGCAGTTCTTC
cdr3_aa: CSASRLAGVAYNEQFF

cdr3_length: 15
j_call: TRBJ1-6
v_call: TRBV4-1
d_call: -
clone_size: -
cdr3_nt: TGCGCCAGCAGCCAAGGAGGGCTAAGGAATTCACCCCTCCACTTT
cdr3_aa: CASSQGGLRNSPLHF

cdr3_length: 15
j_call: TRBJ1-5
v_call: TRBV30
d_call: -
clone_size: -
cdr3_nt: TGTGCCTGGAGTGTGGGGGGCCTCACGGGGCAGCCCCAGCATTTT
cdr3_aa: CAWSVGGLTGQPQHF

cdr3_length: 12
j_call: TRBJ1-6
v_call: TRBV3-1/TRBV3-2
d_call: -
clone_size: -
cdr3_nt: TGTGCCACCAGTTCGGGTAATTCACCCCTCCACTTT
cdr3_aa: CATSSGNSPLHF

cdr3_length: 19
j_call: TRBJ2-5
v_call: TRBV7-9
d_call: TRBD2
clone_size: few
cdr3_nt: TGTGCCAGCAGCTTAAGCGCGAGCGGGGGGGCCCCCTCCCAAGAGACCCAGTACTTC
cdr3_aa: CASSLSASGGAPSQETQYF

cdr3_length: 15
j_call: TRBJ2-1
v_call: TRBV5-6
d_call: -
clone_size: once
cdr3_nt: TGTGCCAGCAGCTTAGCCGGTCTCTCCTACAATGAGCAGTTCTTC
cdr3_aa: CASSLAGLSYNEQFF

cdr3_length: 13
j_call: TRBJ1-5
v_call: TRBV25-1
d_call: -
clone_size: -
cdr3_nt: TGTGCCAGCAGTGCAGGGAATGGTCAGCCCCAGCATTTT
cdr3_aa: CASSAGNGQPQHF

cdr3_length: 15
j_call: TRBJ1-1
v_call: TRBV4-2
d_call: -
clone_size: -
cdr3_nt: TGTGCCAGCAGCCAAGATCAGGGTCTGAGGGCTGAAGCTTTCTTT
cdr3_aa: CASSQDQGLRAEAFF

cdr3_length: 17
j_call: TRBJ1-4
v_call: TRBV4-2
d_call: -
clone_size: -
cdr3_nt: TGTGCCAGCAGCCCGGCCCATTTGGGACCGAAGGATGAAAAACTGTTTTTT
cdr3_aa: CASSPAHLGPKDEKLFF

cdr3_length: 16
j_call: TRBJ2-5
v_call: TRBV27
d_call: -
clone_size: -
cdr3_nt: TGTGCCAGCAGTACCTCCCGGGGGCCGTACCAAGAGACCCAGTACTTC
cdr3_aa: CASSTSRGPYQETQYF

cdr3_length: 15
j_call: TRBJ1-1
v_call: TRBV7-2
d_call: -
clone_size: -
cdr3_nt: TGTGCCAGCAGCTTAATGAGGGGACGTGACACTGAAGCTTTCTTT
cdr3_aa: CASSLMRGRDTEAFF

cdr3_length: 15
j_call: TRBJ1-5
v_call: TRBV27
d_call: TRBD1
clone_size: -
cdr3_nt: TGTGCCAGCAGTTTATTTACAGGGGGCGGTCAGCCCCAGCATTTT
cdr3_aa: CASSLFTGGGQPQHF

cdr3_length: 17
j_call: TRBJ2-1
v_call: TRBV7-2
d_call: -
clone_size: -
cdr3_nt: TGTGCCAGCAGCCTTGGCCCAAAGGGGGGGGATTACAATGAGCAGTTCTTC
cdr3_aa: CASSLGPKGGDYNEQFF

cdr3_length: 14
j_call: TRBJ1-2
v_call: TRBV19
d_call: TRBD1
clone_size: -
cdr3_nt: TGTGCCAGTAGTCCCCCGACAGGGAACTATGGCTACACCTTC
cdr3_aa: CASSPPTGNYGYTF